These 22 T cell receptor beta chains came from one sample sequenced in a study of shared clonotypes between healthy human individuals. Measured with immunoSEQ multiplex PCR; TCRdb has only the in-frame clones, and not every one. The sample comprises roughly 1,600,000 clones, about 98.5% of which are singletons, and roughly 0.35% rests with the top ten. The material sequenced was naive CD4+ T cells sorted from blood. Subset: CD45RA+ positively selected. The receptors stem from a man younger than 45 in good health.

This chain links TRBV6-5 with TRBJ1-1; TRBD1 matches 7 bases. The CDR3 covers 12 residues. Germline trimming cut 7 bases from V and 9 bases from J; bases unmatched to any gene: 8. Germline V lookup: CDR1 MNHEY, CDR2 SVGAGI. CDR3 DNA sequence: TGTGCCAGCACCGACCTGACAGGGAAAGCTTTCTTT. This gives the protein CASTDLTGKAFF.

As DNA, the CDR3 is TGCGCCAGCAGCCCGGTTGGGACCACAGATACGCAGTATTTT. It encodes CASSPVGTTDTQYF. The rearrangement uses TRBV5-1 and TRBJ2-3; D could derive from TRBD1 or TRBD2 (5 bases each). The germline V gene encodes CDR1 SGHRS and CDR2 YFSETQ. Trimming took 4 bases from V and 2 from J, leaving 11 bases between them. This CDR3 is 14 amino acids long. Filled out from reference TRBV5-1 and TRBJ2-3, the complete variable domain reads KAGVTQTPRYLIKTRGQQVTLSCSPISGHRSVSWYQQTPGQGLQFLFEYFSETQRNKGNFPGRFSGRQFSNSRSEMNVSTLELGDSALYLCASSPVGTTDTQYFGPGTRLTVL.

The V and J genes are TRBV19 and TRBJ2-2; D uncertain. The germline V gene encodes CDR1 LNHDA and CDR2 SQIVND (reference sequence). V was trimmed by 3 bases and J by 2 bases, leaving 10 bases between them. The CDR3 totals 15 residues. The CDR3 bases are TGTGCCAGTAGTATTGATTGGGGTAACACCGGGGAGCTGTTTTTT. It is translated as CASSIDWGNTGELFF. Filled out from reference TRBV19 and TRBJ2-2, the complete variable domain reads DGGITQSPKYLFRKEGQNVTLSCEQNLNHDAMYWYRQDPGQGLRLIYYSQIVNDFQKGDIAEGYSVSREKKESFPLTVTSAQKNPTAFYLCASSIDWGNTGELFFGEGSRLTVL.

The V call is TRBV7-9, the J call TRBJ2-3; D might be TRBD2 (7 bases). CDR3 size: 17 residues. Looked up from germline, CDR1 is SEHNR and CDR2 is FQNEAQ (reference sequence). Trimming left V 3 bases short and J 3 bases short, with 19 bases between. The CDR3 DNA follows: TGTGCCAGCAGCTTGGGGGCCGCGGGAGTAAGGACAGATACGCAGTATTTT. Translated, it gives CASSLGAAGVRTDTQYF.

The chain links TRBV7-2 to TRBJ2-1; TRBD2 agrees at 8 bases. V dropped 3 bases and J dropped 7; count of bases not matched to a gene: 5. This CDR3 has 14 residues. Germline V gives CDR1 SGHTA, CDR2 FQGNSA. The CDR3 DNA sequence: TGTGCCAGCAGCTTTACTAGCGGTCTAAATGAGCAGTTCTTC. Translating it yields CASSFTSGLNEQFF. Drawing the rest from reference TRBV7-2 and TRBJ2-1, the complete variable domain is GAGVSQSPSNKVTEKGKDVELRCDPISGHTALYWYRQSLGQGLEFLIYFQGNSAPDKSGLPSDRFSAERTGGSVSTLTIQRTQQEDSAVYLCASSFTSGLNEQFFGPGTRLTVL.

This chain joins TRBV7-9 and TRBJ2-1, with 13 positions matching TRBD2. V was clipped by 4 bases and J by 5 bases; unmatched bases: 2. This CDR3 comprises 15 residues. CDR1 and CDR2 (germline): SEHNR, FQNEAQ (reference sequence). The CDR3 reads CASSSGLAGNNEQFF. The CDR3 coding sequence is TGTGCCAGCAGCTCGGGACTAGCGGGGAACAATGAGCAGTTCTTC. Combining the CDR3 with reference TRBV7-9 and TRBJ2-1 gives the whole variable domain DTGVSQNPRHKITKRGQNVTFRCDPISEHNRLYWYRQTLGQGPEFLTYFQNEAQLEKSRLLSDRFSAERPKGSFSTLEIQRTEQGDSAMYLCASSSGLAGNNEQFFGPGTRLTVL.

The chain uses TRBV30 and TRBJ2-7, with a weak D call TRBD2 (5 bases). Germline V gene sequence: CDR1 GTSNPN, CDR2 SVGIG (reference sequence). Trimming stripped 4 bases from V and 4 bases from J, with 20 bases between. This CDR3 has 15 amino acids. The DNA of the CDR3 is TGTGCCTGGAACGAGGTCGGGGTGCAGTTTTACGAGCAGTACTTC. Translated: CAWNEVGVQFYEQYF.

In this sample, this clone turned up once. The genes are TRBV5-1 and TRBJ2-1; D possibly corresponds to TRBD2 (6 bases). The V gene lost 2 bases and the J gene lost 8 bases, with 17 bases spanning the gap. CDR1 and CDR2 (germline): SGHRS, YFSETQ. CDR3 size: 15 residues. The CDR3: CASSFRLDPGDEQFF. CDR3 DNA: TGCGCCAGCAGCTTTAGACTAGACCCTGGCGATGAGCAGTTCTTC.

The chain has TRBV7-9 and TRBJ2-1; D possibly corresponds to TRBD1 (6 bases). Germline values: CDR1 SEHNR, CDR2 FQNEAQ (reference sequence). V was cut by 5 bases and J by 5 bases, with 16 bases left in between. The CDR3 covers 15 residues. The CDR3 DNA reads as TGTGCCAGCAGCCCCCGAGGGGGTGGACACAATGAGCAGTTCTTC. Encoded protein: CASSPRGGGHNEQFF.

This rearrangement joins TRBV6-5 to TRBJ2-7, with D tentatively TRBD2 (5 bases). V was clipped by 8 bases and J by 2 bases, with 16 bases between them. The CDR3 has 14 residues. Looked up from germline, CDR1 is MNHEY and CDR2 is SVGAGI. The CDR3 region has the DNA TGTGCCAGCTTCAAAGGGAGAGCGGCCTACGAGCAGTACTTC. It codes for CASFKGRAAYEQYF.

This clone was detected only once. The CDR3: CASSPLHGSYNEQFF. The CDR3 DNA sequence: TGTGCCAGCTCACCACTTCATGGTTCGTACAATGAGCAGTTCTTC. The chain uses TRBV18 and TRBJ2-1, with D unresolved. The CDR3 has 15 amino acids. The V and J ends lost 1 base and 4 bases respectively, with 11 bases between them. Per the germline V gene, CDR1 is KGHSH and CDR2 is LQKENI.

This sequence joins TRBV12-5 and TRBJ2-3; 7 nucleotides match TRBD1. V shed 6 bases and J 1 base; nucleotides not matched to a gene: 7. CDR1 is LGHNT, CDR2 FRNRAP, per germline. This CDR3 has 15 residues. The CDR3: CASGKNRGRTDTQYF. CDR3 coding DNA: TGTGCTAGTGGAAAAAACAGGGGACGCACAGATACGCAGTATTTT.

This clone occurred once. V is TRBV6-1 and J is TRBJ2-7, with D possibly TRBD2 on 6 matching bases. The CDR3 is 12 residues long. CDR1 is MNHNS, CDR2 SASEGT, per germline. Trimming cost V 7 bases and J 9 bases, with 16 bases left between them. The CDR3 DNA follows: TGTGCCAGCAACTGGGCGGGATTCGCGCAGTACTTC. It yields the protein CASNWAGFAQYF.

This chain uses TRBV9 with TRBJ2-1; D might be TRBD2 (6 bases). The germline V and J ends were trimmed by 4 bases and 3 bases, with 14 bases remaining between them. Germline loops: CDR1 SGDLS, CDR2 YYNGEE. The CDR3 has 15 amino acids. The CDR3 loop reads CASSSKGGDYNEQFF. The CDR3, as DNA: TGTGCCAGCAGCTCTAAGGGCGGGGACTACAATGAGCAGTTCTTC.

The gene calls are TRBV10-1 and TRBJ2-3, with D uncertain. The CDR3 spans 15 residues. Trimming removed 3 bases from V and 2 bases from J, with 12 bases in between. The germline gives CDR1 WNHNN, CDR2 SYGVQD (reference sequence). The CDR3 sequence: CASSERPGFTDTQYF. The CDR3 nucleotides are TGCGCCAGCAGTGAAAGACCCGGGTTCACAGATACGCAGTATTTT.

The chain employs TRBV5-6 and TRBJ1-4; D unclear. The V and J ends lost 0 bases and 0 bases respectively, with 9 bases between them. This CDR3 contains 16 residues. Germline V CDR1 and CDR2: SGHDT, YYEEEE. DNA for the CDR3: TGTGCCAGCAGCTTGGGATACCGAGCAACTAATGAAAAACTGTTTTTT. The encoded protein is CASSLGYRATNEKLFF.

The chain is built from TRBV7-6 and TRBJ2-3, with TRBD2 matching 11 bases. Germline V gives CDR1 SGHVS, CDR2 FNYEAQ. The CDR3 is 17 amino acids. V shed 5 bases, J shed 5 bases, and the junction held 12 bases outside the gene matches. In nucleotides, the CDR3 is TGTGCCAGCAGCGCACGTTTAATAGCGGGAGGGGGAGATACGCAGTATTTT. As protein: CASSARLIAGGGDTQYF.

The CDR3 loop reads CASSVRSASTYEQYF. The CDR3 bases are TGTGCCAGCAGCGTACGGTCAGCCTCAACCTACGAGCAGTACTTC. This chain connects TRBV9 to TRBJ2-7, with D unresolved. Germline values: CDR1 SGDLS, CDR2 YYNGEE. The CDR3 consists of 15 residues. Deletions cut 1 base from V and 2 bases from J, with 13 bases between.

The V call is TRBV28, the J call TRBJ2-7; the match to TRBD1 covers 9 bases. Germline-derived CDR1 and CDR2 are MDHEN and SYDVKM. The CDR3 extends over 15 amino acids. The junction had 10 bases not matched to a gene; V was cut back by 5 bases and J by 5 bases. DNA for the CDR3: TGTGCCAGCAGTCCGCCCGGGACAGGGTCCCACGAGCAGTACTTC. Residues: CASSPPGTGSHEQYF.

On this clone itself: Within the sample, other DNA sequences also encode this same CDR3. The chain has TRBV15 and TRBJ2-7, with D tentatively TRBD1 (6 bases). V shed 1 base and J shed 1 base, with 11 bases lying between them. Germline values: CDR1 LNHNV, CDR2 YYDKDF (reference sequence). The CDR3 covers 15 residues. CDR3 nucleotides: TGTGCCACCAGCAGAGTGGGCAGGGGATCCTACGAGCAGTACTTC. Protein sequence: CATSRVGRGSYEQYF.

This chain joins TRBV7-6 and TRBJ2-1; TRBD2 matches 13 bases. The V gene's germline CDR1 is SGHVS and CDR2 FNYEAQ. J lost 0 bases, V lost 5 bases, and 16 bases had no gene match. This CDR3 contains 21 residues. CDR3 nucleotide sequence: TGTGCCAGCAGCCCCCAGTCCCGACTAGCGGGAGGCCTTGGCTCCTACAATGAGCAGTTCTTC. Its translation is CASSPQSRLAGGLGSYNEQFF.

The chain couples TRBV27 to TRBJ2-7; 10 nucleotides align to TRBD1. With 7 bases clipped from V and 6 bases from J, the junction kept 15 bases outside the gene matches. The CDR3 has 16 residues. The germline V gene has CDR1 MNHEY and CDR2 SMNVEV (reference sequence). This chain's CDR3 is CASTPKVGQGLIEQYF. The CDR3 DNA reads as TGTGCCAGCACCCCTAAGGTGGGACAGGGGCTAATCGAGCAGTACTTC.